These 21 T cell receptor beta chains originate from one sample sequenced in a study of T cells after yellow fever vaccination. TCRdb re-analysed the 5' RACE reads in MiXCR, keeping a single row per CDR3 protein. Of nearly 300,000 distinct CDR3 sequences detected, 8.7% appear once; the ten largest clones hold approximately 3.5%. Source: CD4+ T cells sorted from PBMCs, taken 5 days after the yellow fever booster vaccination. These receptors all stem from a man aged 18-30 years who received the YFV17D yellow fever vaccine.

This clonotype was seen a handful of times. The rearrangement joins TRBV5-1 to TRBJ2-1; 10 bases map to TRBD1. CDR1 and CDR2 (germline): SGHRS, YFSETQ. The CDR3 runs to 14 residues. V dropped 4 bases and J dropped 9; count of bases not matched to a gene: 7. The CDR3 DNA reads as TGCGCCAGCAGCCCGGGACAGGGGAAGGGTGAGCAGTTCTTC. Protein sequence: CASSPGQGKGEQFF.

This chain connects TRBV7-7 to TRBJ2-5, with 11 bases aligning to TRBD2. Trimming at V came to 5 bases and at J to 5 bases, leaving 7 bases not matched to a gene. This CDR3 has 15 residues. Germline values: CDR1 SSHAT, CDR2 FNYEAQ (reference sequence). The CDR3: CASSQLAGEYETQYF. CDR3 coding DNA: TGTGCCAGCAGCCAACTAGCGGGGGAGTACGAGACCCAGTACTTC. The full variable domain, with the rest looked up from reference TRBV7-7 and TRBJ2-5, is GAGVSQSPRYKVTKRGQDVTLRCDPISSHATLYWYQQALGQGPEFLTYFNYEAQPDKSGLPSDRFSAERPEGSISTLTIQRTEQRDSAMYRCASSQLAGEYETQYFGPGTRLLVL.

The chain combines TRBV3-1 with TRBJ1-2, with D perhaps TRBD1 (5 bases). The CDR3 spans 16 residues. Germline V CDR1 and CDR2: LGHDT, YNNKEL (reference sequence). Trimming pared 2 bases from V and 3 bases from J, leaving 16 bases between. In DNA form, the CDR3 reads TGTGCCAGCAGCCAATATAGTGGGACGGACTACTATGGCTACACCTTC. As protein: CASSQYSGTDYYGYTF.

In its sample, this clonotype was seen many times. The CDR3, as DNA: TGTGCCAGCAGCTTACTTCCGGATGATGGCTACACCTTC. Its protein is CASSLLPDDGYTF. The rearrangement links TRBV7-9 to TRBJ1-2; D remains ambiguous. There are 13 residues in the CDR3. Germline-derived CDR1 and CDR2 are SEHNR and FQNEAQ (reference sequence). The V and J ends lost 2 bases and 6 bases respectively, with 10 bases between them.

A few counts support this clonotype. J is TRBJ2-1 and V is TRBV5-1; a weak D match, TRBD1 (5 bases). Germline V gives CDR1 SGHRS, CDR2 YFSETQ. The V and J ends lost 0 bases and 4 bases respectively, with 11 bases between them. The CDR3 is 15 residues long. The CDR3 sequence: CASSLELRGYNEQFF. CDR3 in DNA: TGCGCCAGCAGCTTGGAATTAAGGGGATACAATGAGCAGTTCTTC.

V usage is TRBV27 and J usage is TRBJ1-1; no definite D call. The CDR3 has 11 amino acids. Germline lookup yields CDR1 MNHEY and CDR2 SMNVEV (reference sequence). V was pared by 8 bases and J by 1 base, with 5 bases between. CDR3 sequence: CASGKNTEAFF. The DNA for the CDR3 is TGTGCCAGCGGGAAGAACACTGAAGCTTTCTTT.

The V call is TRBV6-4, the J call TRBJ2-2; a possible D gene is TRBD2 (5 bases). Germline values: CDR1 MRHNA, CDR2 SNTAGT. CDR3 length equals 14 residues. V lost 7 bases to trimming and J lost 0 bases, with 9 bases between them. CDR3: CASKAGANTGELFF. As DNA, the CDR3 is TGTGCCAGCAAGGCCGGGGCGAACACCGGGGAGCTGTTTTTT.

This clonotype occurred a few times. V gene TRBV12-3 or TRBV12-4 combines with J gene TRBJ1-2, with a tentative D call TRBD1 (6 bases). CDR3 length: 16 residues. Trimming took 6 bases from V and 4 from J, leaving 21 bases between them. CDR3 protein: CASSSNPGGLLYGYTF. The CDR3 nucleotides are TGTGCCAGCAGCTCAAACCCTGGGGGGCTTCTCTATGGCTACACCTTC.

This clonotype turned up a few times. The gene calls are TRBV12-3 or TRBV12-4 and TRBJ2-1; possibly TRBD1 or TRBD2 for D (6 bases each). This CDR3 contains 15 residues. V was trimmed by 5 bases and J by 5 bases, leaving 16 bases between them. The CDR3 here is CASSAGRGQHNEQFF. The CDR3 DNA reads as TGTGCCAGCAGTGCGGGGAGAGGACAGCACAATGAGCAGTTCTTC.

This clonotype has a handful of counts. The rearrangement joins TRBV4-1 to TRBJ1-5; D is possibly TRBD1 (5 bases). Germline loops: CDR1 MGHRA, CDR2 YSYEKL. Trimming took 0 bases from V and 5 from J, leaving 8 bases between them. This CDR3 comprises 14 residues. This chain's CDR3 is CASSQDPGYQPQHF. DNA of the CDR3: TGCGCCAGCAGCCAAGATCCAGGGTATCAGCCCCAGCATTTT.

This chain joins TRBV5-1 and TRBJ1-5, with D maybe TRBD1 (6 bases). CDR3 length equals 15 residues. With 4 bases removed from V and 8 bases from J, the gap between germline ends came to 19 bases. The germline V gene encodes CDR1 SGHRS and CDR2 YFSETQ. CDR3 region: CASSHSGDLGEPQHF. CDR3 in DNA: TGCGCCAGCAGCCACTCAGGGGATTTAGGGGAGCCCCAGCATTTT.

This clonotype was observed many times. The rearrangement uses TRBV20-1 and TRBJ1-2; D is possibly TRBD1 (6 bases). Germline CDR1 DFQATT, CDR2 SNEGSKA (reference sequence). Deletions cut 4 bases from V and 4 bases from J, with 10 bases between. The CDR3 length is 12 residues. As DNA, the CDR3 is TGCAGTGCTAAGAGGGGGGCCTATGGCTACACCTTC. Amino acid sequence: CSAKRGAYGYTF.

V usage is TRBV20-1 and J usage is TRBJ1-1, with 9 nucleotides matching TRBD1. V lost 5 bases, J lost 0 bases, and 13 bases stayed unmatched. Germline CDR1 and CDR2: DFQATT and SNEGSKA (reference sequence). The CDR3 is 17 amino acids. CDR3 in DNA: TGCAGTGCTCCTCAAGCCGGGACAGGGATTATGAACACTGAAGCTTTCTTT. Translating it yields CSAPQAGTGIMNTEAFF.

The chain joins TRBV15 to TRBJ2-7; 7 bases align to TRBD1. CDR3 size: 16 residues. CDR1 LNHNV and CDR2 YYDKDF come from the germline V gene (reference sequence). Trimming took 1 base from V and 1 from J; bases not matched to a gene: 7. CDR3 loop: CATSRAFAGGSYEQYF. For the CDR3, the DNA is TGTGCCACCAGCAGAGCCTTTGCAGGGGGTTCCTACGAGCAGTACTTC.

This clonotype was picked up a small number of times. The rearrangement joins TRBV10-3 to TRBJ1-6; D is uncertain. The CDR3 has 16 amino acids. Trimming shortened V by 4 bases and J by 4 bases, and 14 bases separated the two germline ends. Germline V gives CDR1 ENHRY, CDR2 SYGVKD. The CDR3 sequence is CAISAGTRAYNSPLHF. The CDR3, as DNA: TGTGCCATCAGTGCTGGCACTAGGGCTTATAATTCACCCCTCCACTTT.

This clonotype has a handful of counts. The chain couples TRBV18 to TRBJ1-6; D call uncertain. This CDR3 comprises 17 residues. Trimming removed 3 bases from V and 2 bases from J, with 14 bases in between. Germline V CDR1 and CDR2: KGHSH, LQKENI. The CDR3 coding sequence is TGTGCCAGCTCACCGGTAGAATTTAAAGCCTATAATTCACCCCTCCACTTT. Its translation is CASSPVEFKAYNSPLHF. Based on the CDR3 plus reference TRBV18 and TRBJ1-6, the full variable domain is NAGVMQNPRHLVRRRGQEARLRCSPMKGHSHVYWYRQLPEEGLKFMVYLQKENIIDESGMPKERFSAEFPKEGPSILRIQQVVRGDSAAYFCASSPVEFKAYNSPLHFGNGTRLTVT.

There are a few counts of this clonotype. The chain employs TRBV12-5 and TRBJ2-7; possible D gene TRBD1, 5 bases. Per germline, CDR1 LGHNT and CDR2 FRNRAP. The germline V and J ends were trimmed by 6 bases and 4 bases, with 10 bases remaining between them. This CDR3 region has 12 residues. The CDR3 DNA reads as TGTGCTAGTGGCCCCCAGGGTTACGAGCAGTACTTC. Its translation: CASGPQGYEQYF.

The chain links TRBV5-6 to TRBJ2-7; TRBD1 might be the D (6 bases). This CDR3 comprises 12 residues. Looked up from germline, CDR1 is SGHDT and CDR2 is YYEEEE. Trimming stripped 5 bases from V and 5 bases from J, with 11 bases between. The DNA for the CDR3 is TGTGCCAGCAGAAGCAGGGGCCACGAGCAGTACTTC. Amino acids: CASRSRGHEQYF.

This clonotype came up a few times. The CDR3 spells CASSPWTGPLSAFF. DNA of the CDR3: TGTGCCAGCAGCCCTTGGACAGGTCCCCTGTCTGCTTTCTTT. This sequence joins TRBV3-1 and TRBJ1-1; 7 bases match TRBD1. Trimming cost V 4 bases and J 11 bases; bases outside gene matches: 13. Germline loops: CDR1 LGHDT, CDR2 YNNKEL (reference sequence). The CDR3 has 14 amino acids.

This clonotype has more than one count but fewer than ten. V and J are TRBV5-4 and TRBJ1-3, with a weak D call TRBD1 (5 bases). This CDR3 is built from 15 residues. Germline CDR1 SGHNT, CDR2 YYREEE (reference sequence). V lost 4 bases and J 7 bases, leaving 18 bases between the germline ends. The CDR3 nucleotides are TGTGCCAGCAGCCTTACCGGGACGACGAGGAACACCATATATTTT. Its protein is CASSLTGTTRNTIYF.

V gene TRBV5-1 combines with J gene TRBJ2-7, with 10 positions matching TRBD1. This CDR3 comprises 13 residues. Germline values: CDR1 SGHRS, CDR2 YFSETQ. The V segment lost 4 bases and the J segment 6 bases; nucleotides outside the gene matches: 4. Here the CDR3 reads CASSDGTGAEQYV. DNA for the CDR3: TGCGCCAGCAGCGACGGGACAGGGGCCGAGCAGTACGTC.